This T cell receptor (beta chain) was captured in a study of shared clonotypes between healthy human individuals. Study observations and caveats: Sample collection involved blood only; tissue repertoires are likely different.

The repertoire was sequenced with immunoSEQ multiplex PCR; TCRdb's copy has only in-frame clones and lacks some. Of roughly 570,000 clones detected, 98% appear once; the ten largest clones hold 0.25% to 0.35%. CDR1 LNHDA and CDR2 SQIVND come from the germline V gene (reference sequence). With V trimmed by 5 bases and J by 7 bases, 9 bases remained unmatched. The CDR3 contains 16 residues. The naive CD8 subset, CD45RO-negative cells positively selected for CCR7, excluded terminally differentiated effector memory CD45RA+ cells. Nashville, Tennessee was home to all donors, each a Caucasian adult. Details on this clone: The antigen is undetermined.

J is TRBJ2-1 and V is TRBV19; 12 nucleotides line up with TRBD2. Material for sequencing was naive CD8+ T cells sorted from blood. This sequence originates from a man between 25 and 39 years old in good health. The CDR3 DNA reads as TGTGCCAGTAGTCCTTCTAGCGGGAGGGCCTGGAATGAGCAGTTCTTC. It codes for CASSPSSGRAWNEQFF.